This TCR beta chain was recorded in a study of CD8 T cells in ankylosing spondylitis. Points from the study as a whole: As for the disease-linked clones, they showed a CD8+ phenotype and occurred at relatively low frequencies in peripheral blood. Disease-linked clones reportedly showed significant enrichment in matched ankylosing spondylitis synovial fluid. Blood of patients with ankylosing spondylitis appeared to be characterized by a TCR beta motif of about 8 highly homologous variants.

Each TCR beta library was made by quantitative 5'-RACE that incorporated molecular barcodes. TCRdb passed the 5' RACE reads through MiXCR, listing each CDR3 protein once. The sample yields fewer than 400,000 distinct CDR3 sequences, about 15% seen once. This CDR3 contains 16 residues. Comment on this clonotype: The antigen remains undetermined.

Sequenced material: blood, either unsorted or a sorted T cell fraction (not recorded which). The chain carries TRBV21-1 and TRBJ1-2; the listed D gene, TRBD1, was not tested against the DNA. TRBV21-1 is listed as a pseudogene. This TCR came from a male donor with ankylosing spondylitis or in good health (not recorded which). The CDR3 DNA sequence: TGTGCCAGCAGCAAAAGAGGACACCATAGACACTATGGCTACACCTTC. Translated: CASSKRGHHRHYGYTF.